The T cell receptor (beta chain) under discussion was sequenced for a study of T cell responses to AZD1222 COVID-19 vaccine. General observations from the study: Repertoires were sampled only after the peak T cell response. Spike-wide coverage was observed for vaccine-associated CD4 TCRs, with dominant responses at 160-218 and 743-854.

As for this clone: The antigen remains undetermined.

This CDR3 has 13 residues. The ends lost 3 bases at V and 7 bases at J; junction bases unmatched: 6. Germline CDR1 reads DFQATT; CDR2 reads SNEGSKA (reference sequence). Sequenced by immunoSEQ multiplex PCR; TCRdb stores in-frame clones only, minus some. The sample lists around 99,000 clones; around nine tenths were seen once. The chain recombines TRBV20-1 with TRBJ1-5, with 7 bases that match TRBD1. The source is an adult in good health. The sequenced sample was peripheral blood, obtained on day 0 of AZD1222 vaccination. The CDR3, as DNA: TGCAGTGCTAGTGAGGGGGCCAGCCAGCCCCAGCATTTT. Translating it yields CSASEGASQPQHF.